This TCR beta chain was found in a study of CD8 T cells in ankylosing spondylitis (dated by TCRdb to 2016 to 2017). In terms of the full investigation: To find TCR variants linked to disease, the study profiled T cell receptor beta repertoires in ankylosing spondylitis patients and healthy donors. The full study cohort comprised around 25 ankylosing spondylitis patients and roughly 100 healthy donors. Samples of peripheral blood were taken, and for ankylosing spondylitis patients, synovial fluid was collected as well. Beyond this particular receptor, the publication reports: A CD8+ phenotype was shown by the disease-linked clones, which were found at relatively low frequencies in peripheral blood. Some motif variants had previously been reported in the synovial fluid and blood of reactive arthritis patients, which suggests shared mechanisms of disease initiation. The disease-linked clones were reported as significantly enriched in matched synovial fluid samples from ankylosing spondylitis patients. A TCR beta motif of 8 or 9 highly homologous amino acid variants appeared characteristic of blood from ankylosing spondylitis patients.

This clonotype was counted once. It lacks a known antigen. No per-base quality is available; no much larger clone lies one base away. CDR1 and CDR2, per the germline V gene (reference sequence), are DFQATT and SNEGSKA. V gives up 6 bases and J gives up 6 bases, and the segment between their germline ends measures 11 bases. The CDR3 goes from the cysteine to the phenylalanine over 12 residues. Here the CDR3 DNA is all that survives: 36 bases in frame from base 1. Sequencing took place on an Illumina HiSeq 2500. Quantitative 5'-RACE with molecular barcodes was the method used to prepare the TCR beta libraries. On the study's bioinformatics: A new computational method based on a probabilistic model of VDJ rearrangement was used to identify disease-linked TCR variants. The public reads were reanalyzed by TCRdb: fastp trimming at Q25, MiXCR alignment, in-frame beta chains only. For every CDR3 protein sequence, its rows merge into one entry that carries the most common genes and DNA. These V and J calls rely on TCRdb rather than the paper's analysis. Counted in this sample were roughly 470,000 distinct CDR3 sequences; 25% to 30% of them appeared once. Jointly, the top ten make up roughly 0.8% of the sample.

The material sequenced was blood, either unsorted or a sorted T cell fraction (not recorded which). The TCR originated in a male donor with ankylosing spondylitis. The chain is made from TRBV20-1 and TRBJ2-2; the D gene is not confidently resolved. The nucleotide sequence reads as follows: TGCAGTGCCAGATCCCAGCCCGGGGAGCTGTTTTTT. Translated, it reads CSARSQPGELFF.